Described below is a single T cell receptor (beta chain) sequence and its context. Its specificity is unknown. This entry is derived from a study of beta chain features in type 1 diabetes. General study results and limits: Type 1 diabetes patients had TCRB CDR3s that were shorter (moderately but significantly so) in all four CD4+ subsets. Patients with type 1 diabetes showed fewer VDJ junction insertions and more deletions. Within patients, naive, central memory and Treg TCRB repertoires seemed more similar than within healthy donors.

Expressed TCRB transcripts were sequenced because the entire RNA isolate underwent reverse transcription. TCRdb's table, derived via immunoSEQ multiplex PCR, lists solely in-frame clones and lacks some. Here the sample spans 810,000 or so clones, roughly 16% being singletons. Germline V gene data show CDR1 as SGHRS and CDR2 as YFSETQ. This CDR3 contains 16 residues. Trimming removed 2 bases from V and 2 bases from J, with 13 bases in between. A CD45RO/CCR7/CD25/CD127/CD95/CD27 panel sorted naive, central memory, regulatory and stem cell-like memory CD4+ cells. The chain recombines TRBV5-1 with TRBJ2-2, with D possibly TRBD1 on 6 matching bases. The clonotype was recovered from a woman aged 18-30 years in good health. Sequencing was carried out using naive CD4+ T cells from blood. CDR3 amino acids: CASSFPDRLNTGELFF. For the CDR3, the DNA is TGCGCCAGCAGCTTTCCGGACAGACTTAACACCGGGGAGCTGTTTTTT.